This T cell receptor beta chain was captured by sequencing in a study of technical replicates of blood from several donors. The CDR3 runs to 15 residues. From germline, CDR1 is SGHRS and CDR2 YFSETQ. V was pared by 0 bases and J by 9 bases, with 7 bases of the junction left unmatched. TCRdb's copy holds only in-frame clones and misses some; the assay was immunoSEQ multiplex PCR. The repertoire holds approximately 82,000 clones, roughly 94% seen once, with 0.26% in the top ten. Source material: T cells isolated from PBMCs. The clonotype comes from a human donor in good health. The chain combines TRBV5-1 with TRBJ2-1, with TRBD2 identical over 9 bases. The DNA of the CDR3 is TGCGCCAGCAGCTTGGAAGTAGCGGGAGTAGCTGAGCAGTTCTTC. Protein product: CASSLEVAGVAEQFF.